This T cell receptor beta chain was obtained from a study of persistence of HIV-infected CD4 T cells. V shed 3 bases and J shed 3 bases, with 7 bases lying between them. Germline V lookup: CDR1 KGHSH, CDR2 LQKENI. This CDR3 is 13 amino acids long. About this clone: Its antigen remains unknown.

This nonspecific control used anti-CD3/anti-CD28 bead stimulation of CD4+ T cells. Sorting of responding CD4+ T cells relied on upregulated CD40 ligand together with CD69. The immunoSEQ assay was version 4, run in survey mode. The method was immunoSEQ multiplex PCR; TCRdb's version includes in-frame clones alone and lacks a portion of them. The sample has approximately 44,000 clones, 70% to 90% seen once. General study results and limits: CMV- and Gag-responding cells had lower TCRbeta richness than CD3/CD28-responding cells. Degenerate expanded CDR3beta sequences were enriched among CMV- and Gag-responding cells.

This chain connects TRBV18 to TRBJ2-3; a weak D match, TRBD1 (5 bases). The sample consisted of CD4+ T cells sorted from PBMCs after approximately 19-hour stimulation, taken from a patient who received antiretroviral therapy. The origin of this receptor is an adult man with HIV who was CMV-seropositive. The CDR3 here is CASSPGLTDTQYF. The CDR3, as DNA: TGTGCCAGCTCACCGGGGCTGACAGATACGCAGTATTTT.